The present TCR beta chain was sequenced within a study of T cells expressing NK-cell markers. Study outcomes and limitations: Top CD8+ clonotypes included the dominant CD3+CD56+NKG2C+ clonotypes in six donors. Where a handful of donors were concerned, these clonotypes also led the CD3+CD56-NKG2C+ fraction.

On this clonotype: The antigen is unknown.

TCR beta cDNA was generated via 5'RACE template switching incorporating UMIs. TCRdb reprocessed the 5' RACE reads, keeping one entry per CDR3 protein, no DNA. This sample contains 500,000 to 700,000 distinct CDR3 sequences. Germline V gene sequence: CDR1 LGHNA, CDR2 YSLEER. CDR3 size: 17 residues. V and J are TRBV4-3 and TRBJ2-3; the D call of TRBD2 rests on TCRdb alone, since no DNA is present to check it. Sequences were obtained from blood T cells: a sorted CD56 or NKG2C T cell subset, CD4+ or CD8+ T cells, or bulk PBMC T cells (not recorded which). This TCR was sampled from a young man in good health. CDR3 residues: CASSQGLAGGHTDTQYF.